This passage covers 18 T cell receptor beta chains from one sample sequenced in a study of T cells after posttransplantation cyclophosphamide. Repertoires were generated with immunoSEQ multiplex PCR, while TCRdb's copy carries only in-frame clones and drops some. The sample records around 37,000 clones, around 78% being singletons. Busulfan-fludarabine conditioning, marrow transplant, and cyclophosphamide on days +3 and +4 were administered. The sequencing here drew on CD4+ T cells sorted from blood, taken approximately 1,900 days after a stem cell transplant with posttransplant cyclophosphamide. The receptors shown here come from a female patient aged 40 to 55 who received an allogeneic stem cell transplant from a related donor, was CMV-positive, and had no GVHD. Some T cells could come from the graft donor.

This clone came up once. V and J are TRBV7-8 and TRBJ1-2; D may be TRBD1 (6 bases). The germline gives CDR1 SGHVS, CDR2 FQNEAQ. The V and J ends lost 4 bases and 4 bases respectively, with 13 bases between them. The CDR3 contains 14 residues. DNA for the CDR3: TGTGCCAGCAGCTCACGACAGGACCTCTATGGCTACACCTTC. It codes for CASSSRQDLYGYTF.

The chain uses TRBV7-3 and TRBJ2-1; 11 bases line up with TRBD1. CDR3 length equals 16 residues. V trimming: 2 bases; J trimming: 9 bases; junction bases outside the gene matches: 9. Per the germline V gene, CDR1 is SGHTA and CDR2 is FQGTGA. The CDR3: CASSLRGDRGRGEQFF. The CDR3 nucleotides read TGTGCCAGCAGCTTACGAGGGGACAGGGGGAGAGGTGAGCAGTTCTTC.

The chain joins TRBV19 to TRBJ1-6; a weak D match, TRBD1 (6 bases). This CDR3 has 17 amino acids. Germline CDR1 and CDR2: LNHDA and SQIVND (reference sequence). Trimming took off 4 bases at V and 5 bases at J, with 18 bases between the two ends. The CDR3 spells CASSTRTAIRDNSPLHF. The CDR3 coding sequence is TGTGCCAGTAGTACCAGGACAGCAATCAGGGATAATTCACCCCTCCACTTT.

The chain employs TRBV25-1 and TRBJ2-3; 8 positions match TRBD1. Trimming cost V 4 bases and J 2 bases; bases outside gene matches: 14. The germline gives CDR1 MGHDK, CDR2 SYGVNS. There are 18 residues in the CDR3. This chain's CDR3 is CASSADRGGTATTDTQYF. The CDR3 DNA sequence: TGTGCCAGCAGTGCTGACAGGGGAGGTACTGCCACCACAGATACGCAGTATTTT.

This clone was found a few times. The CDR3 DNA reads as TGTGCCAGCAGTTACTCTTCCGTGGGGCTCGGCTACACCTTC. It is translated as CASSYSSVGLGYTF. J is TRBJ1-2 and V is TRBV6-5, with D maybe TRBD1 (5 bases). This CDR3 contains 14 residues. V was trimmed by 0 bases and J by 8 bases, leaving 13 bases between them. In germline, CDR1 is MNHEY, CDR2 SVGAGI.

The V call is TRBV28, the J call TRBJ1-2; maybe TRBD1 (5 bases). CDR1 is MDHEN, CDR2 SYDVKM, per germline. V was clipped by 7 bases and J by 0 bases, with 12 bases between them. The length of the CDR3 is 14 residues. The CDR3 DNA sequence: TGTGCCAGCACCCGGGGGGGGACTAACTATGGCTACACCTTC. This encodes CASTRGGTNYGYTF.

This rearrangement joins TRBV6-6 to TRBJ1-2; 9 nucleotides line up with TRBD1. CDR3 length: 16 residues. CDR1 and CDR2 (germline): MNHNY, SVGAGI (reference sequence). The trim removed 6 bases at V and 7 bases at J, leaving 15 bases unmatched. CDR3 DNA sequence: TGTGCCAGCAGGCCGCCGGGACAGGGAGTAGAGAGTGGCTACACCTTC. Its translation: CASRPPGQGVESGYTF.

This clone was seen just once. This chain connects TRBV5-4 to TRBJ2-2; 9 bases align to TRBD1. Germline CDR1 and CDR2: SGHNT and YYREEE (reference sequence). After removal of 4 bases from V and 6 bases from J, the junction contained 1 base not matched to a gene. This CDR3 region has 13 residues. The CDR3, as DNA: TGTGCCAGCAGCAGACAGGGGGCCGGGGAGCTGTTTTTT. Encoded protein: CASSRQGAGELFF.

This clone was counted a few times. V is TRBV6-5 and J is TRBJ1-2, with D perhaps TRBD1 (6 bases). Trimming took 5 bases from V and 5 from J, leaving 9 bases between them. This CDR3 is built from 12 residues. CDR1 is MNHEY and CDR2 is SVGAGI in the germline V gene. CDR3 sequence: CASSGGSYGYTF. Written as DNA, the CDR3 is TGTGCCAGCAGTGGGGGCTCTTATGGCTACACCTTC.

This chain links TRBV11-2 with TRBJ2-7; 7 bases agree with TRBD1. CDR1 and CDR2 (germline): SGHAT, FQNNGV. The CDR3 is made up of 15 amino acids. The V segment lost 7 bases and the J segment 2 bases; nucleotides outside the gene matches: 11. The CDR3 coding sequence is TGTGCCAGCAACTCGATCCGGACAGGAGCCTACGAGCAGTACTTC. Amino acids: CASNSIRTGAYEQYF.

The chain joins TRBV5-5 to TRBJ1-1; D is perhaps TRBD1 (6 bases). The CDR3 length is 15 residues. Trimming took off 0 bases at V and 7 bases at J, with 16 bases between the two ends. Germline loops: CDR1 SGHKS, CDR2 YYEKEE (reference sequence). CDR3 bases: TGTGCCAGCAGCTTGGCCTACAGGGCTGGGGTTGAAGCTTTCTTT. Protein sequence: CASSLAYRAGVEAFF. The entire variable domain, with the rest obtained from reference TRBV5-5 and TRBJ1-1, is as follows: DAGVTQSPTHLIKTRGQQVTLRCSPISGHKSVSWYQQVLGQGPQFIFQYYEKEERGRGNFPDRFSARQFPNYSSELNVNALLLGDSALYLCASSLAYRAGVEAFFGQGTRLTVV.

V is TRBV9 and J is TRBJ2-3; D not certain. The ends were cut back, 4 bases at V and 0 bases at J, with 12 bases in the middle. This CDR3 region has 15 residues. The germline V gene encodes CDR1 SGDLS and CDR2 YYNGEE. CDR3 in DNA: TGTGCCAGCAGCCTAACGGGTCCGAGCACAGATACGCAGTATTTT. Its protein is CASSLTGPSTDTQYF.

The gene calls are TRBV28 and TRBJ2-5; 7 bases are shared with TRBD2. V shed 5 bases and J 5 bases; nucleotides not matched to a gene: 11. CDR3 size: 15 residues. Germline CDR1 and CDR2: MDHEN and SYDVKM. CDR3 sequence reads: CASSLPWGGRETQYF. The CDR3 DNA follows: TGTGCCAGCAGTCTACCCTGGGGGGGACGGGAGACCCAGTACTTC.

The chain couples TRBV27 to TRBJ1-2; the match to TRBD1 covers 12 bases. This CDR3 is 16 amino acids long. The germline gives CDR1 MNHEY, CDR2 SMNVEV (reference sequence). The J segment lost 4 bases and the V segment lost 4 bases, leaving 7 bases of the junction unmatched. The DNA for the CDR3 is TGTGCCAGCAGTTCGGGACAGGGGGCGATTAGCTATGGCTACACCTTC. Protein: CASSSGQGAISYGYTF.

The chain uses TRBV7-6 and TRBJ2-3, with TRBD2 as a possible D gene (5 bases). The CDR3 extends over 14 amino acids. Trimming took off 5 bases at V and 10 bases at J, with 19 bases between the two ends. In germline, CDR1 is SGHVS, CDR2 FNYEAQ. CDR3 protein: CASSERTVSSAQYF. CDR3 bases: TGTGCCAGCAGCGAACGGACTGTCTCTAGTGCGCAGTATTTT. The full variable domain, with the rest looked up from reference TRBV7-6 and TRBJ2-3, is GAGVSQSPRYKVTKRGQDVALRCDPISGHVSLYWYRQALGQGPEFLTYFNYEAQQDKSGLPNDRFSAERPEGSISTLTIQRTEQRDSAMYRCASSERTVSSAQYFGPGTRLTVL.

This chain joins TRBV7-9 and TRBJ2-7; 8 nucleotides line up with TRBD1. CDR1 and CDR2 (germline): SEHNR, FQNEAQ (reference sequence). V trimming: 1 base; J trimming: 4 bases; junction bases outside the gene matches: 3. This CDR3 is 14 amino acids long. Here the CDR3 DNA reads TGTGCCAGCAGCTTAGTCAGGGGGCGATACGAGCAGTACTTC. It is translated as CASSLVRGRYEQYF. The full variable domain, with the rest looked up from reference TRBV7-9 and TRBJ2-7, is DTGVSQNPRHKITKRGQNVTFRCDPISEHNRLYWYRQTLGQGPEFLTYFQNEAQLEKSRLLSDRFSAERPKGSFSTLEIQRTEQGDSAMYLCASSLVRGRYEQYFGPGTRLTVT.

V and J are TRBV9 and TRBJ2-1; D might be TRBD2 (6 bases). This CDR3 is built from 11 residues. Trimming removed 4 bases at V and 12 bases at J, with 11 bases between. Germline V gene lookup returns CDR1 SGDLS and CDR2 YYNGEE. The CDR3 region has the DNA TGTGCCAGCAGCCCTCGGGACTCGCAGTTCTTC. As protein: CASSPRDSQFF.

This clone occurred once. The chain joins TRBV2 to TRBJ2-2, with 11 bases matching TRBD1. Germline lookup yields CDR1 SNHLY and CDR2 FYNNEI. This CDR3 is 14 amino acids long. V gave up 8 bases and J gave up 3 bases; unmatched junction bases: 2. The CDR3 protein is CASGTGGDTGELFF. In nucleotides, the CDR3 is TGTGCCAGCGGGACAGGGGGGGACACCGGGGAGCTGTTTTTT.